The present T cell receptor beta chain was sequenced within a study of Graves' ophthalmopathy and Graves' hyperthyroidism. A diagnosis was made from clinical symptoms together with serum thyroxine, TRAb, thyroid ultrasound and orbital computed tomography. CDR3 regions of TCR beta were amplified from RNA transcripts. First-round RT-PCR employed HTBI primers, with a second-round multiplex PCR after it. TCRdb reprocessed the multiplex PCR reads via MiXCR and lists one record per CDR3 protein. Of approximately 700,000 distinct CDR3 sequences in the sample, 35% to 50% were seen once. The CDR3 consists of 16 residues. Germline V CDR1 and CDR2: ENHRY, SYGVKD. V dropped 10 bases and J dropped 5; count of bases not matched to a gene: 18.

The rearrangement links TRBV10-3 to TRBJ1-2; TRBD1 matches at 8 bases. Sequenced input: peripheral blood. The source is an adult man with Graves' ophthalmopathy. CDR3 DNA: TGTGCCAGCAGATCCGAATCCACAGGGGGGCCTTATGGCTACACCTTC. Its translation is CASRSESTGGPYGYTF.